This T cell receptor beta chain was sequenced during a study of Ad26.COV2.S vaccination and SARS-CoV-2 variants. Study in general: Donor had been placed in the Ad26.COV2.S arm of the COV1001 trial.

Treatment: roughly 18 received Ad26.COV2.S at low or high dose, single or two shots; about 5 received placebo; per-sample allocation not given. Samples analyzed were those drawn on day 63 after the first vaccine or placebo injection. The repertoire was sequenced with immunoSEQ multiplex PCR; TCRdb's copy has only in-frame clones and lacks some. Of more than 400,000 clones listed, about 92% are singletons. Germline values: CDR1 MNHEY, CDR2 SVGEGT. This CDR3 is built from 18 residues. Trimming stripped 6 bases from V and 4 bases from J, with 22 bases between. The rearrangement uses TRBV6-2 or TRBV6-3 and TRBJ2-6; no clear D gene. This clonotype was sampled from a person aged 18-65 years who received the Ad26.COV2.S COVID-19 vaccine or a placebo. Sequencing used peripheral blood, obtained in a trial of Ad26.COV2.S vaccine versus placebo. The CDR3: CASSHPDLARRGANVLTF. The CDR3 DNA follows: TGTGCCAGCAGCCACCCGGACCTTGCCAGACGGGGGGCCAACGTCCTGACTTTC.